A selection of T cell receptor beta chains follows, all from one sample in a study of PD-L1 blockade in urothelial cancer. Assay: immunoSEQ multiplex PCR; the TCRdb copy retains only in-frame clones and omits some. The sample holds about 71,000 clones; 85% to 90% are singletons and the top ten take 3.4%. This sample comprised PBMCs, obtained around atezolizumab (anti-PD-L1) treatment. Receptors originate from a man aged 55 to 70 with urothelial cancer. The CDR3 runs from the conserved cysteine through the conserved F or W. Each record gives: V gene, J gene, CDR3 protein.

>TRBV10-1|TRBJ1-1
CASSEPGQGLNTEAFF
>TRBV5-1|TRBJ1-2
CASRAATTVGDNNYGYTF
>TRBV7-2|TRBJ2-3
CASSRSGIPPDTQYF
>TRBV5-1|TRBJ2-7
CASSKATGSYEQYF
>TRBV28|TRBJ1-5
CASSNPRIGYQPQHF
>TRBV6-1|TRBJ2-3
CASNRGFTDTQYF
>TRBV5-1|TRBJ2-3
CASSFGGGPDTQYF
>TRBV19|TRBJ1-2
CASSIEGQANYGYTF
>TRBV11-2|TRBJ2-3
CASSLYTGGSADTQYF
>TRBV9|TRBJ1-2
CASSVGGQAALYGYTF
>TRBV21-1|TRBJ2-3
CASSNPPAAGEGTDTQYF
>TRBV19|TRBJ1-5
CASSTGTGGNQPQHF
>TRBV11-2|TRBJ2-3
CASSLRTRGDTQYF
>TRBV4-2|TRBJ2-1
CASSQDPGTSGRGNEQFF
>TRBV19|TRBJ1-2
CASSMGTGGTSNYGYTF
>TRBV18|TRBJ2-4
CASSPPGQGQAKNIQYF
>TRBV27|TRBJ1-3
CASSSGQGGYGNTIYF
>TRBV19|TRBJ2-2
CASRKDSYTGELFF
>TRBV11-1|TRBJ2-7
CASSWAGIYEQYF
>TRBV28|TRBJ2-3
CASSLGQTSDTQYF
>TRBV19|TRBJ1-4
CASRDPGQINEKLFF
>TRBV11-3|TRBJ2-3
CASSFSSGVDTQYF
>TRBV6-6|TRBJ2-5
CASSYSKSPEETQYF
>TRBV4-3|TRBJ2-3
CASSQDNPSGTSTDTQYF
>TRBV19|TRBJ1-2
CATTTGDYGYTF
>TRBV29-1|TRBJ2-1
CSGLLGQGTVEQFF
>TRBV6-5|TRBJ1-1
CASIVVGAAFF
>TRBV5-8|TRBJ2-1
CASIPEEVYNEQFF
>TRBV5-6|TRBJ1-3
CASAGTAGNTIYF
>TRBV18|TRBJ1-1
CASSPQGQINTEAFF
>TRBV7-8|TRBJ1-5
CASSLGSAGGNQPQHF
>TRBV5-1|TRBJ2-2
CASSLGDRGAGELFF
>TRBV5-4|TRBJ2-3
CASTLGGQGTDTQYF
>TRBV5-6|TRBJ1-1
CASSLITGTEAFF
>TRBV7-6|TRBJ1-1
CASSPDRGWTAFF
>TRBV4-3|TRBJ2-3
CASSQDSASGKPTQYF
>TRBV5-8|TRBJ1-5
CASRYTGFNQPQHF
>TRBV18|TRBJ2-1
CASSPPGTRYNEQFF
>TRBV6-5|TRBJ1-3
CASVPIRGGNTIYF
>TRBV28|TRBJ1-5
CASSPHSPDRDNQPQHF
>TRBV19|TRBJ2-7
CASSIGRRQGSYEQYF
>TRBV19|TRBJ2-7
CASNPSGDSYEQYF
>TRBV28|TRBJ2-6
CASRPTGTPSGANVLTF
>TRBV5-4|TRBJ2-4
CASSPDPPTRTAKNIQYF
>TRBV5-6|TRBJ2-2
CASSFGWMNTGELFF
>TRBV11-2|TRBJ2-1
CASSFSQGSYNEQFF
>TRBV6-5|TRBJ2-7
CASKMEGLGREQYF
>TRBV15|TRBJ1-2
CATSRRTGTGMGYTF
>TRBV4-3|TRBJ2-1
CASSQERIAGQTFYNEQFF
>TRBV10-2|TRBJ1-2
CASSDIIARVANGYTF
>TRBV6-5|TRBJ2-5
CASSYTGSQETQYF
>TRBV28|TRBJ2-7
CASSFGAGGYEQYF
>TRBV7-6|TRBJ2-4
CASSSLRQTENIQYF
>TRBV5-4|TRBJ2-5
CASSLNRDKTQYF
>TRBV2|TRBJ2-7
CASSEVGSGGEEQYF
>TRBV4-1|TRBJ2-3
CASRDRVSDTQYF
>TRBV7-2|TRBJ2-7
CASSELAGISYEQYF
>TRBV5-1|TRBJ2-7
CASSPSSGGSSYEQYF